The T cell receptor (beta chain) described here comes from a study of blood T cell repertoires in COVID-19. This CDR3 spans 16 amino acids. V lost 2 bases, J lost 0 bases, and 11 bases lay in between. Data came from immunoSEQ multiplex PCR; TCRdb stores just in-frame clones and leaves some out. Among more than 250,000 clones, about 91% were seen once, and the ten largest hold more than 0.95%. The sequence came from a woman between 40 and 55 years old with acute COVID-19. Sequenced input: PBMCs or T cells enriched from blood (not recorded which). The chain joins TRBV23-1 to TRBJ1-5, with a possible D match to TRBD1 (6 bases). TRBV23-1 is identified as an open reading frame with a role that is uncertain. In DNA, the CDR3 is TGCGCCAGCAGTCAACTGGACAGTAATAGCAATCAGCCCCAGCATTTT. It yields the protein CASSQLDSNSNQPQHF.